Listed below are T cell receptor beta chains from one sample, sequenced in a study of early T cells in non-severe SARS-CoV-2 infection. In TCRdb, the 5' RACE reads were re-called with MiXCR into one record per CDR3 protein. The table records about 42,000 distinct CDR3 sequences, around 7% of them present only once. The sequencing input was whole blood. The receptor set was obtained from an adult who was a healthcare worker with PCR-confirmed SARS-CoV-2 infection or an uninfected control (not recorded which). CDR3s include the opening cysteine and the closing phenylalanine or tryptophan. Fields, in order: clone size, V gene, D gene, J gene, CDR3 protein, CDR3 DNA. A D gene is named only where the DNA matches it firmly. Not every row has a clone size; where given, it reads once, few, many or a size class.

many	TRBV6-6	TRBD2	TRBJ2-1	CASSFGTRGVNEQFF	TGTGCCAGCAGTTTCGGGACCCGGGGGGTCAATGAGCAGTTCTTC
.	TRBV7-2	TRBD2	TRBJ2-3	CASSLALANTDTQYF	TGTGCCAGCAGCTTAGCACTAGCGAACACAGATACGCAGTATTTT
.	TRBV7-9	.	TRBJ1-4	CASSLGQVDEKLFF	TGTGCCAGCAGCCTAGGCCAGGTAGATGAAAAACTGTTTTTT
.	TRBV12-3/TRBV12-4	TRBD2	TRBJ2-7	CASTPGLAGYEQYF	TGTGCCAGCACTCCGGGACTAGCGGGTTACGAGCAGTACTTC
many	TRBV6-6	.	TRBJ1-2	CASSSGVHGYTF	TGTGCCAGCAGCAGCGGGGTGCATGGCTACACCTTC
many	TRBV6-4	.	TRBJ1-5	CASSQHYSNQPQHF	TGTGCCAGCAGTCAGCATTATAGCAATCAGCCCCAGCATTTT
many	TRBV29-1	.	TRBJ2-6	CSVDSSGANVLTF	TGCAGCGTCGACAGCTCTGGGGCCAACGTCCTGACTTTC
few	TRBV6-6	.	TRBJ1-6	CASTTLGQSNSPLHF	TGTGCCAGCACCACCCTCGGACAGAGTAATTCACCCCTCCACTTT
many	TRBV7-6	.	TRBJ2-3	CASSLAWGEDTQYF	TGTGCCAGCAGCTTAGCGTGGGGAGAAGATACGCAGTATTTT
.	TRBV3-1	TRBD1	TRBJ1-2	CASSQDWQGAYGYTF	TGTGCCAGCAGCCAAGATTGGCAGGGGGCCTATGGCTACACCTTC
many	TRBV6-5	.	TRBJ1-2	CASSYAVATERLYGYTF	TGTGCCAGCAGTTACGCCGTAGCCACAGAACGTCTCTATGGCTACACCTTC
.	TRBV20-1	.	TRBJ2-6	CSAPGLGPGANVLTF	TGCAGTGCCCCTGGTTTGGGGCCTGGGGCCAACGTCCTGACTTTC
few	TRBV6-6	TRBD1	TRBJ1-1	CASSSGTAGGDTEVFF	TGTGCCAGCAGTTCCGGGACAGCCGGTGGGGACACTGAAGTTTTCTTT
few	TRBV5-5	.	TRBJ1-6	CASNPNRAVSYNSPLHF	TGTGCCAGCAACCCCAACAGGGCCGTCTCCTATAATTCACCCCTCCACTTT
.	TRBV7-6	TRBD1	TRBJ2-2	CASSSGQGDDTGELFF	TGTGCCAGCAGCTCCGGACAGGGGGACGACACCGGGGAGCTGTTTTTT
few	TRBV19	TRBD2	TRBJ2-4	CASSRLAGGDLAKNIQYF	TGTGCCAGTAGTAGACTAGCGGGGGGGGACCTAGCCAAAAACATTCAGTACTTC
few	TRBV7-9	TRBD1	TRBJ2-1	CASSLTGPDRSGNNEQFF	TGTGCCAGCAGCTTGACAGGGCCCGACAGATCGGGTAACAATGAGCAGTTCTTC
few	TRBV29-1	TRBD2	TRBJ2-7	CSVEEPSGGPYEQYF	TGCAGCGTTGAGGAGCCTAGCGGGGGACCCTACGAGCAGTACTTC
.	TRBV29-1	.	TRBJ2-7	CSVALTESSYEQYF	TGCAGCGTTGCCTTGACCGAGAGCTCCTACGAGCAGTACTTC
.	TRBV4-3	.	TRBJ2-7	CASSQEWSHSYEQYF	TGCGCCAGCAGCCAAGAATGGTCTCACTCCTACGAGCAGTACTTC
many	TRBV20-1	TRBD1	TRBJ1-4	CSAPPRGRTNEKLFF	TGCAGTGCCCCTCCCAGGGGGCGGACTAATGAAAAACTGTTTTTT
few	TRBV11-2	.	TRBJ2-3	CASSARDLDVADTQYF	TGTGCCAGCAGCGCCCGGGATTTGGATGTCGCAGATACGCAGTATTTT
few	TRBV27	TRBD1	TRBJ2-5	CASSETGPSGETQYF	TGTGCCAGCAGTGAGACAGGGCCATCTGGTGAGACCCAGTACTTC
few	TRBV27	TRBD1	TRBJ1-2	CASSAGTARQYGYTF	TGTGCCAGCAGCGCCGGGACAGCAAGGCAGTATGGCTACACCTTC
.	TRBV29-1	TRBD2	TRBJ2-3	CSVGFSGGRSTDTQYF	TGCAGCGTTGGATTTAGCGGGGGCCGTAGCACAGATACGCAGTATTTT
few	TRBV29-1	TRBD1	TRBJ2-1	CSVVRDREDDEQFF	TGCAGCGTTGTCCGGGACAGGGAAGACGATGAGCAGTTCTTC
.	TRBV7-8	TRBD1	TRBJ1-5	CASSLAQGAFQPQHF	TGTGCCAGCAGCTTAGCACAGGGGGCTTTTCAGCCCCAGCATTTT
many	TRBV29-1	TRBD2	TRBJ2-4	CSVEREGTSHPKNIQYF	TGCAGCGTTGAACGGGAGGGGACTAGCCATCCCAAAAACATTCAGTACTTC
.	TRBV10-2	.	TRBJ2-1	CASSEIGGPYNEQFF	TGCGCCAGCAGTGAGATCGGGGGGCCCTACAATGAGCAGTTCTTC
many	TRBV7-2	TRBD1	TRBJ2-7	CASSPPGTGYLYEQYF	TGTGCCAGCAGCCCCCCCGGGACAGGTTATCTATACGAGCAGTACTTC
many	TRBV5-1	TRBD1	TRBJ1-5	CASSFGTGNQPQHF	TGCGCCAGCAGCTTCGGGACAGGGAATCAGCCCCAGCATTTT
few	TRBV6-2/TRBV6-3	.	TRBJ2-1	CASSYGRGSSSYNEQFF	TGTGCCAGCAGTTACGGAAGGGGGAGTAGCTCCTACAATGAGCAGTTCTTC
many	TRBV7-9	.	TRBJ1-5	CASSLENQPQHF	TGTGCCAGCAGCTTAGAAAATCAGCCCCAGCATTTT
many	TRBV7-2	TRBD1	TRBJ2-6	CASSPYRPGQGSSGANVLTF	TGTGCCAGCAGCCCGTATCGCCCGGGACAGGGGTCTTCTGGGGCCAACGTCCTGACTTTC